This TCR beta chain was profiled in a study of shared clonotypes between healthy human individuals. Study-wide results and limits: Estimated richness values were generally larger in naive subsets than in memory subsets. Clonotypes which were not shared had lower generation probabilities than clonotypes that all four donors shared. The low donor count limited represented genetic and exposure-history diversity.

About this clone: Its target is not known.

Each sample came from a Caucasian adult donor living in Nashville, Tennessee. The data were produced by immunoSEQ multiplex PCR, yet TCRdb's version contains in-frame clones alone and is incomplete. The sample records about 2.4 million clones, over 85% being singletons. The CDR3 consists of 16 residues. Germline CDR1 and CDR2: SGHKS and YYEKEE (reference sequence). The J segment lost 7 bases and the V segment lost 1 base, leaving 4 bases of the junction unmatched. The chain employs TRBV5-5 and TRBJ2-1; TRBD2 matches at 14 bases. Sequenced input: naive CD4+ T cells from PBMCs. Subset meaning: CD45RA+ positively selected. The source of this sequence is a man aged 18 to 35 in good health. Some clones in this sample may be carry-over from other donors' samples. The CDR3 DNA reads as TGTGCCAGCAGCTTGTTAAGGACTAGCGGGAGGAATGAGCAGTTCTTC. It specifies CASSLLRTSGRNEQFF.